These T cell receptor beta chains were read from a single sample in a study of patients and donors after allogeneic stem cell transplantation. TCRdb reanalysed the RT-PCR reads using MiXCR and keeps one entry per CDR3 protein. The sample yields about a million distinct CDR3 sequences, 15% to 20% seen once. The specimen sequenced was blood, either unsorted or a sorted T cell fraction (not recorded which). These receptors all come from a human donor who was either an allogeneic HSCT recipient or a stem cell or donor lymphocyte infusion donor (not recorded which). It is not recorded whose cells these are; they may come from a transplant donor. Each CDR3 is given with its conserved first and last residue. Each record gives: clone size, V gene, J gene, D gene, CDR3 DNA, CDR3 protein. D genes are given only for firm matches. Clone size is given for some rows only: seen once, a few or many times, or a class if the clone is expanded.

.	TRBV29-1	TRBJ1-2	.	TGCAGCGTTTTTAATAATCGCTACACCTTC	CSVFNNRYTF
few	TRBV10-3	TRBJ1-5	TRBD1	TGTGCCATCAGTGAACAGGGGGCGCGGGGTCAGCCCCAGCATTTT	CAISEQGARGQPQHF
.	TRBV9	TRBJ2-1	.	TGTGCCAGCAACCCAAGGGACGGTTTCTTAGGTGAGCAGTTCTTC	CASNPRDGFLGEQFF
.	TRBV30	TRBJ2-7	.	TGTGCCTGGAGTGTATCAGGAGCCCACGAGCAGTACTTC	CAWSVSGAHEQYF
.	TRBV6-5	TRBJ2-6	.	TGTGCCAGCAGTTACTCGAGGAGGGGTGTCTCTGGGGCCAACGTCCTGACTTTC	CASSYSRRGVSGANVLTF
.	TRBV19	TRBJ2-1	.	TGTGCCAGCAGTGAATCTAGCTACAATGAGCAGTTCTTC	CASSESSYNEQFF
.	TRBV9	TRBJ1-3	TRBD1	TGTGCCAGCAGCCCCCACCCGACAGGGCTCCCTCCCAGCTCTGGAAACACCATATATTTT	CASSPHPTGLPPSSGNTIYF
few	TRBV20-1	TRBJ1-3	.	TGCAGTGCTAGAGATGATCGCTCTGGAAACACCATATATTTT	CSARDDRSGNTIYF
.	TRBV2	TRBJ2-3	.	TGTGCCAACTCCGGGACCCAGGGCACAGATACGCAGTATTTT	CANSGTQGTDTQYF
.	TRBV3-1	TRBJ2-5	TRBD2	TGTGCCAGCAGACTAGCGGGGGCCCCGGAAGAGACCCAGTACTTC	CASRLAGAPEETQYF
few	TRBV20-1	TRBJ2-7	.	TGCAGTGCTAGAGGAGGCAGCTTAAACTCCTACGAGCAGTACTTC	CSARGGSLNSYEQYF
.	TRBV2	TRBJ1-1	TRBD1	TGTGCCAGCAGTGGGACAGGGACGGGTGAAGCTTTCTTT	CASSGTGTGEAFF
.	TRBV6-1	TRBJ2-1	TRBD2	TGTGCCAGCATCCGCCCTCCGGGGGGGGCCTACAATGAGCAGTTCTTC	CASIRPPGGAYNEQFF
.	TRBV20-1	TRBJ2-7	TRBD1	TGCAGTGCTAGTACCGACAGGGTCTCCTACGAGCAGTACTTC	CSASTDRVSYEQYF
few	TRBV7-9	TRBJ2-1	.	TGTGCCAGCAGCCCCCGGAGTGGACCCCAGTACAATGAGCAGTTCTTC	CASSPRSGPQYNEQFF
.	TRBV6-5	TRBJ2-5	.	TGTGCCAGCAGTTCTCAGGGGATCCAAGAGACCCAGTACTTC	CASSSQGIQETQYF
.	TRBV20-1	TRBJ2-7	TRBD1	TGCAGTGCTAGGGACGGACAGGGTGAGGCCTACGAGCAGTACTTC	CSARDGQGEAYEQYF
.	TRBV4-2	TRBJ2-1	.	TGTGCCAGCAGCCTTTCGAAACCGGGAAGTGGACCTCATGAGCAGTTCTTC	CASSLSKPGSGPHEQFF
few	TRBV9	TRBJ2-5	TRBD1	TGTGCCAGCAGCGTCGGGACAGGGAGGGAACAAGAGACCCAGTACTTC	CASSVGTGREQETQYF
.	TRBV27	TRBJ2-3	.	TGTGCCAGCAGTTTATCGAACCCCTCAGGAACCACAGATACGCAGTATTTT	CASSLSNPSGTTDTQYF
.	TRBV3-1	TRBJ2-3	.	TGTGCCAGCAGCCAGAAGCGGCTAGCTAGCACAGATACGCAGTATTTT	CASSQKRLASTDTQYF
.	TRBV6-5	TRBJ2-1	.	TGTGCCAGCAGTTACACCGGACTAAGCGGCAATGAGCAGTTCTTC	CASSYTGLSGNEQFF
few	TRBV3-1	TRBJ1-5	.	TGTGCCAGCAGCCCCCACAGGCCCGGAGGCATCAATCAGCCCCAGCATTTT	CASSPHRPGGINQPQHF